This entry concerns a single TCR beta chain. The sample originates from a study of blood T cell repertoires in COVID-19. Generated by immunoSEQ multiplex PCR, the TCRdb table keeps only in-frame clones and is missing some. The table lists 350,000 to 500,000 clones, 70% to 90% of them singletons, with 1.2% to 1.5% in the top ten. The receptor was isolated from a woman aged 18-30 years who had been exposed to COVID-19. The sequenced sample was PBMCs or T cells enriched from blood (not recorded which).

The CDR3 sequence is CASSRGDRANTEAFF. DNA for the CDR3: TGTGCCAGCAGTAGAGGAGACAGGGCGAACACTGAAGCTTTCTTT. The V gene is TRBV28, the J gene TRBJ1-1; 7 bases are a match to TRBD1. The CDR3 covers 15 residues. The V segment lost 5 bases and the J segment 1 base; nucleotides outside the gene matches: 7. Germline loops: CDR1 MDHEN, CDR2 SYDVKM.